This T cell receptor beta chain derives from a study of shared clonotypes between healthy human individuals. As defined, naive CD8 cells were CD45RO-negative and positively selected for CCR7, with terminally differentiated effector memory CD45RA+ cells excluded. TCRdb keeps only in-frame clones here, not all; method: immunoSEQ multiplex PCR. The repertoire holds around 1.9 million clones, about 93% seen once, with about 1.5% in the top ten. This clone was seen more than once but under ten times. The identical CDR3 is also encoded by other nucleotide sequences in the sample. This sequence originates from a man aged 18 to 30 in good health. Some clones in this sample may be carry-over from other donors' samples. Input material: naive CD8+ T cells from PBMCs.

Here the CDR3 DNA reads TGTGCCAGTAGTTCCGGTACTGAAGCTTTCTTT. Its translation is CASSSGTEAFF. This sequence joins TRBV19 and TRBJ1-1; no reliable D call. V shed 5 bases and J shed 5 bases, with 6 bases lying between them. This CDR3 contains 11 residues. Germline V gives CDR1 LNHDA, CDR2 SQIVND (reference sequence).